This paragraph reports one T cell receptor (beta chain). This entry belongs to a study of T cells in Graves' hyperthyroidism and ophthalmopathy. Amplification targeted TCR beta CDR3 regions from RNA transcripts. A set of HTBI primers served as the primers for a first-round RT-PCR of the TCR CDR3. TCRdb analysed the multiplex PCR reads with MiXCR anew, one entry per CDR3 protein. This sample has around 420,000 distinct CDR3 sequences, with around 13% found just once. V lost 1 base and J lost 8, with 16 bases in between. This CDR3 contains 14 residues. Germline CDR1 reads GTSNPN; CDR2 reads SVGIG (reference sequence).

The chain is built from TRBV30 and TRBJ2-3, with D maybe TRBD1 (6 bases). The sequencing input was blood. The source of this sequence is a woman younger than 30 with Graves' hyperthyroidism. This CDR3 is CAWSGDRARGTQYF. The CDR3 DNA is TGTGCCTGGAGTGGGGACCGGGCCAGGGGTACGCAGTATTTT.